This T cell receptor beta chain was identified in a study of tumor-infiltrating lymphocytes in primary liver carcinoma (dated by TCRdb to 2017 to 2019). For the wider study: Of the five patients, three men and two women aged 30 to 69 years, four had hepatocellular carcinoma and one had combined HCC and intrahepatic cholangiocarcinoma. Tumors of the five patients were stage T1-T3 N0M0 with maximum diameters of roughly 4.2 to 11 cm. Each sample produced roughly 3.65 to 8 million productive TCRbeta reads, and read depth showed no significant difference between tissue types. For each liver tumor, the study sampled five regions along with adjacent normal tissue and blood, and applied TCRbeta repertoire sequencing, expression microarrays and whole-exome sequencing. TCRbeta repertoire sequencing covered 35 or so specimens from 5 patients: roughly 25 tumor regions, 5 adjacent noncancerous liver tissues and 5 peripheral blood samples. The roughly 25 tumor region samples were profiled with Agilent mRNA microarrays so that TCRbeta repertoire diversity could be related to the local molecular phenotype. High reproducibility was observed for the technical replicate repertoires, with mean shared-clone rates near 0.89 and correlation coefficients above 0.98.

On the study overall, not on this receptor specifically: The top 250 clones made up a significantly larger repertoire fraction in tumors than in blood (p = 0.039). Only the TCR beta chain was sequenced, so true repertoire diversity is likely underestimated because unpaired alpha chains were not captured. Repertoire overlap was found to be higher between tumor regions (mean approximately 35%) than between tumor-adjacent (approximately 17%) or tumor-blood (14%) pairs, consistent with antigen-driven expansion. Only about 7-24% of top clones were found in all five regions of a tumor, suggesting spatial heterogeneity of tumor-infiltrating T cells. Only 4 or 5 patients were included in the study, and the authors note that the findings should be validated in a larger study. Since the samples were bulk and unsorted, there was no way to compare CD4+ and CD8+ T cell repertoires.

Worth noting for this clonotype: Its antigen specificity is not known. A junction end diverges from the germline sequence, so it may reflect a read error.

Without any cell sorting, total RNA and DNA were co-extracted from roughly 21-30 mg of bulk tissue using the AllPrep DNA/RNA mini kit. Between late 2015 and 2016, a handful of patients in China with histopathologically diagnosed primary liver carcinoma had surgical resection. Patients had chronic HBV infection and were treatment-naive at sampling. Each tumor was sampled at five spatially separated regions: the tumor centre plus the superior, inferior, left-lateral and right-lateral poles. According to histology, viable tumor cells made up more than 85% of every tumor sample. Fresh tumor and adjacent tissue pieces were bisected; one half was stored in RNAlater at -80°C, the other sent for histology. Spanning cysteine to phenylalanine, the CDR3 consists of 17 amino acids. Of the read, only the CDR3 DNA is kept; its 51 bases are in frame from base 1. The germline V gene sets CDR1 to MGHRA and CDR2 to YSYEKL.

TCRbeta-specific cDNA was reverse-transcribed from 500 ng total RNA using a constant-region primer and ProtoScript II reverse transcriptase. The TCRbeta libraries were prepared through three rounds of nested multiplex PCR following a slightly modified ARM-PCR procedure. Multiplex TRBV1-TRBV30 forward primers and a Cbeta reverse primer were used in the first two PCR rounds, each of which was run for roughly 10 cycles. A final 25-cycle PCR with Deep VentR polymerase added sample barcodes and Illumina adapters. Before sequencing, amplicons of 200-500 bp were purified from gel using a QIAquick gel extraction kit. The TCRbeta amplicons were sequenced with 250-bp paired-end reads on an Illumina HiSeq 2500. The paper's processing steps were these. Trimmomatic v0.33 was used to quality-trim the reads, and FLASH v1.2.11 was used to merge paired reads so that full CDR3 sequences could be recovered. V, D and J germline segments were assigned to the rearranged TCRbeta sequences by MiGEC v1.2.1b. Clonotype statistics and Shannon-Wiener diversity indices were computed with VDJtools v1.0.0. To reduce sampling bias, subsequent analyses other than the diversity analysis used only the 250 most abundant clonotypes in each sample. The public reads were run again by TCRdb, first through fastp at Q25 and then through MiXCR, and only productive beta chains were kept. Each CDR3 protein gets just one entry, which takes the most common genes and DNA from the rows behind it. The V and J calls follow TCRdb's processing rather than the paper's. The sample contains some 64,000 distinct CDR3 sequences, approximately 74% of them found a single time. The ten top clones hold roughly 40% of the sample.

This clonotype was sampled from a man aged 40-50 years with primary liver carcinoma and hepatitis B virus infection. The sample was liver tumor tissue from sampling region 4. Interpreted using the paper, the cell subset or site label stands for: tumor region T4, right-lateral pole. The chain links TRBV4-1 with TRBJ2-7; TRBD2 lines up with 9 middle nucleotides. The nucleotides are TGCGCAAGCAGCAAACGGACTAGCGCCCGAGGGGCCTACGAGCAGTACTTC. It translates to CASSKRTSARGAYEQYF.